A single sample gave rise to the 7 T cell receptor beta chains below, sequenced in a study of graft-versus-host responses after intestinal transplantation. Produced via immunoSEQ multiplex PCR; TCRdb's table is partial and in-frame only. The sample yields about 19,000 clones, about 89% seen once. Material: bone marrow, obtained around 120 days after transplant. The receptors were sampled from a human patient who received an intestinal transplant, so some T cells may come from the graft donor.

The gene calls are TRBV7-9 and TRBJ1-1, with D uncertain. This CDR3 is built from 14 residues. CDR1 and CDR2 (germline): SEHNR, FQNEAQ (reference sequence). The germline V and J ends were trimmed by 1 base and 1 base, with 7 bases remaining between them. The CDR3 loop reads CASSLVLANTEAFF. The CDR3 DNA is TGTGCCAGCAGCTTAGTTCTAGCGAACACTGAAGCTTTCTTT. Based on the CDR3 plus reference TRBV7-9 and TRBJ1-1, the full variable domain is DTGVSQNPRHKITKRGQNVTFRCDPISEHNRLYWYRQTLGQGPEFLTYFQNEAQLEKSRLLSDRFSAERPKGSFSTLEIQRTEQGDSAMYLCASSLVLANTEAFFGQGTRLTVV.

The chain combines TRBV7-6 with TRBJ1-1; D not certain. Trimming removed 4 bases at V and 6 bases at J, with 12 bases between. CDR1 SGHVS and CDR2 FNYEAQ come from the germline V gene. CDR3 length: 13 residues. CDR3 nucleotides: TGTGCCAGCAGCTCCGACTCTAATTCTGAAGCTTTCTTT. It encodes CASSSDSNSEAFF. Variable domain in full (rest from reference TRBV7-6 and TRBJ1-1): GAGVSQSPRYKVTKRGQDVALRCDPISGHVSLYWYRQALGQGPEFLTYFNYEAQQDKSGLPNDRFSAERPEGSISTLTIQRTEQRDSAMYRCASSSDSNSEAFFGQGTRLTVV.

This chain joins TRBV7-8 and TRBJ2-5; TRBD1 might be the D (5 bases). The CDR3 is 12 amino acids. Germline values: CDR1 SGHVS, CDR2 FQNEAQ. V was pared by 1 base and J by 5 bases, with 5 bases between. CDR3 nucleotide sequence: TGTGCCAGCAGCTTAGACAGGGAGACCCAGTACTTC. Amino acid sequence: CASSLDRETQYF.

The CDR3 region is CASSELAGGPETQYF. The CDR3 DNA is TGTGCCAGCAGTGAACTAGCGGGGGGGCCAGAGACCCAGTACTTC. V is TRBV6-1 and J is TRBJ2-5, with 12 bases fitting TRBD2. There are 15 residues in the CDR3. The germline V gene has CDR1 MNHNS and CDR2 SASEGT. With 2 bases clipped from V and 4 bases from J, the junction kept 2 bases outside the gene matches.

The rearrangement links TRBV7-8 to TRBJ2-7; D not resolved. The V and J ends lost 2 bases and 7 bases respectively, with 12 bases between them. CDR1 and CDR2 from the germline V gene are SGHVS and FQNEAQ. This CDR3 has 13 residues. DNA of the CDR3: TGTGCCAGCAGCTTATTAGAAGGATCGGAGCAGTACTTC. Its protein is CASSLLEGSEQYF. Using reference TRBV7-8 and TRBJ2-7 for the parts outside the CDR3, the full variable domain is GAGVSQSPRYKVAKRGQDVALRCDPISGHVSLFWYQQALGQGPEFLTYFQNEAQLDKSGLPSDRFFAERPEGSVSTLKIQRTQQEDSAVYLCASSLLEGSEQYFGPGTRLTVT.

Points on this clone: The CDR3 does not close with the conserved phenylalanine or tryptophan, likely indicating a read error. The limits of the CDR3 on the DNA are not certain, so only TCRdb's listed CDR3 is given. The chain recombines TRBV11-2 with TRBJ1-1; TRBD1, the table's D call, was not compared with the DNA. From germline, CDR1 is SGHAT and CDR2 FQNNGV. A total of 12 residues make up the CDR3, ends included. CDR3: CASSLGRGRYGL.

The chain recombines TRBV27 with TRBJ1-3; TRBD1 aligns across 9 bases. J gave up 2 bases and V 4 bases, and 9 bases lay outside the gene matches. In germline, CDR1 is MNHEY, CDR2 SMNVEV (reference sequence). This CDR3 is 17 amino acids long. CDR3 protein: CASSSGQGRFTGNTIYF. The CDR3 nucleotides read TGTGCCAGCAGTTCCGGACAGGGGAGGTTTACTGGAAACACCATATATTTT.